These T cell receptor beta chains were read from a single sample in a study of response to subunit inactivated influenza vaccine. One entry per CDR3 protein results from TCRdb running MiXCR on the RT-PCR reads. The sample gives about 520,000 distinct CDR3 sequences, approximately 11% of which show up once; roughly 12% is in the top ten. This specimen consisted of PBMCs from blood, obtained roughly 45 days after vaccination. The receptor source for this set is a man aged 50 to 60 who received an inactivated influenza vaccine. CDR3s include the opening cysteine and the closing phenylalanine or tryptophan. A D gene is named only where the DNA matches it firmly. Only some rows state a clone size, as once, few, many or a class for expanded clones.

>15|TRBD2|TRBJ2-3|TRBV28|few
TGTGCCAGCAGCTTAGCGGGAGCTATGACAGATACGCAGTATTTT
CASSLAGAMTDTQYF
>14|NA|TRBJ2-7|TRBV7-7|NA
TGTGCCAGCAGCTTATCGCCTTCCGGGGGCGAGCAGTACTTC
CASSLSPSGGEQYF
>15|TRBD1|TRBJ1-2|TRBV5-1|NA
TGCGCCAGCAGCTTGGGCTCGACAGGGCTCTATGGCTACACCTTC
CASSLGSTGLYGYTF
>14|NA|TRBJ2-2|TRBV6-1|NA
TGTGCCAGCAGCGGACATTGGGACACCGGGGAGCTGTTTTTT
CASSGHWDTGELFF
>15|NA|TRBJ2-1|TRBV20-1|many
TGCAGTGCTAGCTTCGAATCACCAGGGAGTAATGAGCAGTTCTTC
CSASFESPGSNEQFF
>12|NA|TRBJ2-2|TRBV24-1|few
TGTGCCACCAGTCCCGGTTTGGGGGAGCTGTTTTTT
CATSPGLGELFF
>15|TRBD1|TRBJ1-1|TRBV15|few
TGTGCCACCAGCAGGAGAGGGACAGGGTCAACTGAAGCTTTCTTT
CATSRRGTGSTEAFF
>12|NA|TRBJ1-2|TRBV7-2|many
TGTGCCAGCAGCTTAACCCCGTATGGCTACACCTTC
CASSLTPYGYTF
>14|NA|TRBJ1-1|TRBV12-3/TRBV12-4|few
TGTGCCAGCAGTTCGGGACGGTTGAACACTGAAGCTTTCTTT
CASSSGRLNTEAFF
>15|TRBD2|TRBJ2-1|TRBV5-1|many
TGCGCCAGCAGCATGGGACTAGCGGTAGACAATGAGCAGTTCTTC
CASSMGLAVDNEQFF
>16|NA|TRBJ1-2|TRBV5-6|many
TGTGCCAGCAGCTTGGAACAGCTATCCAGCAACTATGGCTACACCTTC
CASSLEQLSSNYGYTF
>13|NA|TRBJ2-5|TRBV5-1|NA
TGCGCCAGCAGCTTGAATGTAGGGGAGACCCAGTACTTC
CASSLNVGETQYF
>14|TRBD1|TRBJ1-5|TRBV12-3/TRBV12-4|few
TGTGCCAGCAGACATCAGGGGGTCGGTCAGCCCCAGCATTTT
CASRHQGVGQPQHF
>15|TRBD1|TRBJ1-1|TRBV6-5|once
TGTGCCAGCAGTTACGCAGGGGGAGTGAACACTGAAGCTTTCTTT
CASSYAGGVNTEAFF